This T cell receptor beta chain came from a study of blood T cells in healthy people across ages. Findings and limits, study-wide: With age, beta diversity per million T cells declined roughly linearly, significantly by over 35.

Germline loops: CDR1 MNHEY, CDR2 SMNVEV (reference sequence). CDR3 size: 15 residues. A second PCR of roughly 7 to 11 cycles used a sample-barcoded 5' primer and a J-beta primer mix. In TCRdb, the 5' RACE reads were re-called with MiXCR into one record per CDR3 protein. The table includes 920,000 or so distinct CDR3 sequences, 40% to 45% detected once. As to this clonotype: Its antigen is unidentified.

The gene calls are TRBV27 and TRBJ2-5; D may be TRBD1 or TRBD2 (6 bases each). Sequencing was performed on blood. The clonotype originates from a woman in her sixties in good health. The CDR3 loop reads CPFLSGGTAQETQYF. The CDR3 DNA reads TGTCCGTTTCTTTCCGGGGGCACGGCCCAAGAGACCCAGTACTTC.